This is a list of T cell receptor beta chains from one sample in a study of T cell responses to AZD1222 COVID-19 vaccine. Some clones are missing from TCRdb's copy, which holds only in-frame ones; the method was immunoSEQ multiplex PCR. Of roughly 120,000 clones listed, about 89% were seen once; the top ten hold less than 8.5%. The material sequenced was peripheral blood, taken on day 0 of AZD1222 vaccination. The receptors stem from an adult in good health. The conserved cysteine and the conserved F or W are not part of the CDR3 here.

v_gene	j_gene	CDR3aa
TRBV2	TRBJ1-3	ASTLDRGGNTIY
TRBV28	TRBJ1-5	ASSQGQAGNQPQH
TRBV5-1	TRBJ2-1	ASSPTSGSSYNEQF
TRBV7-9	TRBJ2-7	ASSLVTPYEQY
TRBV5-1	TRBJ1-6	ASSLGTGNSPLH
TRBV10-3	TRBJ1-2	AIREGQSYGYT
TRBV15	TRBJ2-2	ATRRQLANTGELF
TRBV5-1	TRBJ2-7	ASSFIVPAGSGEQY
TRBV12-5	TRBJ2-6	ASESSGANVLT
TRBV6-5	TRBJ1-4	ASVGGWAANEKLF